This T cell receptor (beta chain) was recorded in a study of T cell responses to AZD1222 COVID-19 vaccine. Notes on this clone: The antigen is undetermined.

Study-level results: The study reported that nearly half of spike-specific TCRs target unmutated variant regions.

The V and J ends lost 3 bases and 6 bases respectively, with 11 bases between them. This CDR3 region has 12 residues. Germline lookup yields CDR1 DFQATT and CDR2 SNEGSKA (reference sequence). TCRdb's table, derived via immunoSEQ multiplex PCR, lists solely in-frame clones and lacks some. The sample shows 120,000 or so clones, 85% to 90% of them seen only once. The chain uses TRBV20-1 and TRBJ1-1; a weak D match, TRBD1 (6 bases). The sample here was peripheral blood, taken 28 days after the second AZD1222 dose. The clonotype was recovered from an adult who received the AZD1222 COVID-19 vaccine. The CDR3 bases are TGCAGTGCTAGTCCGGGGGCCCCTGAAGCTTTCTTT. This codes for CSASPGAPEAFF.